This TCR beta chain is from a study of T-cell memory formation after mild COVID-19. The CDR3 is 15 amino acids. The germline V gene has CDR1 LNHNV and CDR2 YYDKDF (reference sequence). V lost 1 base and J lost 4; bases outside the gene matches: 7. The TCR alpha and TCR beta cDNA libraries, bearing sample barcodes and UMIs, were generated by 5'RACE using constant-segment primers. TCRdb recomputed calls from the 5' RACE reads with MiXCR, one row per CDR3 protein. The repertoire holds roughly 150,000 distinct CDR3 sequences, with approximately 14% as singletons. V gene TRBV15 combines with J gene TRBJ2-7, with TRBD2 matching 7 bases. Sample: PBMCs or a T cell subset sorted from them (not recorded which). The receptor's source is an adult woman who had mild COVID-19 (a few samples of this study predate the infection). Cell type and time point are not known. CDR3 DNA: TGTGCCACCAGCAGAGTTCGTGGCGGGGGTTACGAGCAGTACTTC. As protein: CATSRVRGGGYEQYF.